The 28 T cell receptor beta chains listed next were all sequenced from one sample in a study of molecular identifiers for immune sequencing clone quantification. TCRdb itself ran the PCR reads through MiXCR, one entry per CDR3 protein. The sample contains 250,000 to 400,000 distinct CDR3 sequences, about 21% of which appear only once. Source material: naive CD8+ T cells from blood, with Jurkat cell RNA spiked in. Described subset: FACS-sorted CD8+CD4-CCR7+CD45RA+ naive T cells. Receptors were obtained from a human donor in good health. Some libraries in this study had Jurkat cell RNA spiked in.

Points on this clonotype: A junction boundary mismatches the germline segment, possibly from a read error. The chain employs TRBV29-1 and TRBJ1-1; 10 bases match TRBD1. The CDR3 extends over 11 amino acids. Germline V gene data show CDR1 as SQVTM and CDR2 as ANQGSEA. CDR3 protein: CSVTGGTGAFF. CDR3 in DNA: TGCAGCGTGACAGGGGGCACTGGAGCTTTCTTT. Filled out from reference TRBV29-1 and TRBJ1-1, the complete variable domain reads SAVISQKPSRDICQRGTSLTIQCQVDSQVTMMFWYRQQPGQSLTLIATANQGSEATYESGFVIDKFPISRPNLTFSTLTVSNMSPEDSSIYLCSVTGGTGAFFGQGTRLTVV.

This chain connects TRBV7-9 to TRBJ1-6; no clear D gene. Germline loops: CDR1 SEHNR, CDR2 FQNEAQ (reference sequence). The CDR3 consists of 15 residues. Trimming shortened V by 3 bases and J by 5 bases, and 11 bases separated the two germline ends. The CDR3 loop is CASSLVLQNNSPLHF. Here the CDR3 DNA reads TGTGCCAGCAGCTTGGTACTACAGAATAATTCACCCCTCCACTTT.

With respect to this clonotype: This sequence may be a read error, since a much larger clone differs from it by one base. V and J are TRBV28 and TRBJ1-5, with 8 bases lining up with TRBD1. CDR1 is MDHEN, CDR2 SYDVKM, per germline. V was clipped by 8 bases and J by 3 bases; unmatched bases: 9. The CDR3 contains 15 residues. The chain's CDR3 is CASGLQGVTNQPQHF. CDR3 DNA: TGTGCCAGCGGGCTACAGGGGGTCACCAATCAGCCCCAGCATTTT.

This clonotype has a count of ten or more. This chain joins TRBV14 and TRBJ2-7, with TRBD2 identical over 12 bases. Trimming took 4 bases from V and 8 from J; bases not matched to a gene: 6. The CDR3 runs to 14 residues. Germline-derived CDR1 and CDR2 are SGHDN and FVKESK. CDR3 in amino acids: CASSRTSGELKQYF. CDR3 DNA sequence: TGTGCCAGCAGCCGGACTAGCGGGGAATTAAAGCAGTACTTC.

This clonotype came up many times. V is TRBV4-2 and J is TRBJ2-3; 8 bases align to TRBD2. Germline trimming cut 3 bases from V and 8 bases from J; bases unmatched to any gene: 13. CDR1 is LGHNA and CDR2 is YNFKEQ in the germline V gene. This CDR3 has 16 residues. The CDR3 nucleotides read TGTGCCAGCAGCCATGAGGTGGGACTAGGGCTGGGTACGCAGTATTTT. Its translation is CASSHEVGLGLGTQYF.

Worth noting for this clonotype: A much larger clone is a single base away; this may be a read error. The chain uses TRBV6-5 and TRBJ2-3; the D gene is possibly TRBD1 (6 bases). Germline V gene lookup returns CDR1 MNHEY and CDR2 SVGAGI. CDR3 length: 15 residues. With 6 bases removed from V and 3 bases from J, the gap between germline ends came to 16 bases. The CDR3 DNA reads as TGTGCCAGCAGAATATGGCAGGGGTTTACAGATACGCAGTATTTT. Translated, it gives CASRIWQGFTDTQYF.

This clonotype has more than one count but fewer than ten. The conserved phenylalanine or tryptophan normally closing the CDR3 is absent here, so this likely arose from a read error. The chain links TRBV4-1 to TRBJ2-5, with unresolved D. Looked up from germline, CDR1 is MGHRA and CDR2 is YSYEKL. V shed 2 bases and J shed 5 bases, with 21 bases lying between them. The CDR3 runs to 17 residues. The CDR3 is CASSQPGPLGALETQYS. DNA of the CDR3: TGCGCCAGCAGCCAACCTGGTCCCCTGGGCGCATTGGAGACCCAGTACTCC.

This chain connects TRBV3-1 to TRBJ1-2; 8 positions agree with TRBD1. The germline CDR1 and CDR2 sequences are LGHDT and YNNKEL (reference sequence). V lost 4 bases and J lost 6; bases outside the gene matches: 1. This CDR3 contains 12 residues. The CDR3 region has the DNA TGTGCCAGCAGCCTGACAGGGGATGGCTACACCTTC. Translation: CASSLTGDGYTF.

There are many counts of this clonotype. V is TRBV2 and J is TRBJ1-2; D is unclear. The germline V and J ends were trimmed by 9 bases and 0 bases, with 14 bases remaining between them. There are 14 residues in the CDR3. In germline, CDR1 is SNHLY, CDR2 FYNNEI. In DNA, the CDR3 is TGTGCCAGGAGTCCTGGCACCTCTAACTATGGCTACACCTTC. Its protein product is CARSPGTSNYGYTF.

As for this clonotype: With a much larger clone just one base away, this may be a read error. This rearrangement joins TRBV18 to TRBJ2-7, with TRBD1 matching over 9 bases. Germline trimming cut 5 bases from V and 6 bases from J; bases unmatched to any gene: 14. The CDR3 extends over 16 amino acids. Germline CDR1 KGHSH, CDR2 LQKENI. The CDR3 loop reads CASSSGQGRNYFEQYF. In DNA form, the CDR3 reads TGTGCCAGCTCATCCGGACAGGGGAGAAATTACTTCGAGCAGTACTTC. The whole variable domain, remainder taken from reference TRBV18 and TRBJ2-7, is NAGVMQNPRHLVRRRGQEARLRCSPMKGHSHVYWYRQLPEEGLKFMVYLQKENIIDESGMPKERFSAEFPKEGPSILRIQQVVRGDSAAYFCASSSGQGRNYFEQYFGPGTRLTVT.

This clonotype showed up many times. V gene TRBV28 combines with J gene TRBJ2-6; 12 bases agree with TRBD1. Germline lookup yields CDR1 MDHEN and CDR2 SYDVKM. CDR3 size: 17 residues. The V gene end was trimmed by 11 bases and the J gene end by 2 bases; junction bases not matched to a gene: 10. The CDR3 bases are TGTGCCGGTGGTCCGGGACAGGGGGCAACTGGGGCCAACGTCCTGACTTTC. Amino acids: CAGGPGQGATGANVLTF. Supplemented by reference TRBV28 and TRBJ2-6, the full variable domain reads DVKVTQSSRYLVKRTGEKVFLECVQDMDHENMFWYRQDPGLGLRLIYFSYDVKMKEKGDIPEGYSVSREKKERFSLILESASTNQTSMYLCAGGPGQGATGANVLTFGAGSRLTVL.

This clonotype was seen only a few times. CDR3 nucleotides: TGTGCCACCAGTGATTTGCGGCAGGGCTTTCAGCCCCAGCATTTT. It codes for CATSDLRQGFQPQHF. The chain combines TRBV24-1 with TRBJ1-5; a weak D match, TRBD1 (5 bases). Trimming shortened V by 0 bases and J by 6 bases, and 11 bases separated the two germline ends. The germline CDR1 and CDR2 sequences are KGHDR and SFDVKD. This CDR3 has 15 residues.

V usage is TRBV7-2 and J usage is TRBJ1-2, with 7 bases that match TRBD1. The V and J ends lost 2 bases and 1 base, in that order; junction bases with no gene match: 4. Per the germline V gene, CDR1 is SGHTA and CDR2 is FQGNSA. The CDR3 has 15 amino acids. CDR3 nucleotides: TGTGCCAGCAGCTTAAACACAGGGGTTAACTATGGCTACACCTTC. It codes for CASSLNTGVNYGYTF. The entire variable domain, with the rest obtained from reference TRBV7-2 and TRBJ1-2, is as follows: GAGVSQSPSNKVTEKGKDVELRCDPISGHTALYWYRQSLGQGLEFLIYFQGNSAPDKSGLPSDRFSAERTGGSVSTLTIQRTQQEDSAVYLCASSLNTGVNYGYTFGSGTRLTVV.

The sample holds many counts of this clonotype. The V call is TRBV13, the J call TRBJ2-5, with a weak D call TRBD1 (5 bases). The CDR3 consists of 12 residues. V was cut by 0 bases and J by 7 bases, with 6 bases left in between. Germline lookup yields CDR1 PRHDT and CDR2 FYEKMQ (reference sequence). This chain's CDR3 is CASSLGQGTQYF. CDR3 sequence (DNA): TGTGCCAGCAGCTTAGGCCAGGGGACCCAGTACTTC.

At least ten counts were recorded for this clonotype. The chain couples TRBV27 to TRBJ2-5, with a weak D call TRBD1 (5 bases). The V and J ends lost 2 bases and 0 bases respectively, with 7 bases between them. Germline-derived CDR1 and CDR2 are MNHEY and SMNVEV (reference sequence). The CDR3 contains 14 residues. The CDR3 region has the DNA TGTGCCAGCAGTTTACTGACAGACCAAGAGACCCAGTACTTC. This encodes CASSLLTDQETQYF.

The V and J genes are TRBV19 and TRBJ1-1, with D possibly matching TRBD1 (5 bases). V lost 4 bases and J lost 0, with 21 bases in between. CDR3 length equals 18 residues. The germline gives CDR1 LNHDA, CDR2 SQIVND (reference sequence). The CDR3 DNA reads as TGTGCCAGTAGTACCTTAACCCCCAGGACAACCTTGAACACTGAAGCTTTCTTT. This translates into CASSTLTPRTTLNTEAFF.

In the case of this clonotype: It may be a read error: a sequence one base away is much more abundant. The chain recombines TRBV30 with TRBJ2-7; D uncertain. The CDR3 loop spans 12 amino acids. Germline loops: CDR1 GTSNPN, CDR2 SVGIG (reference sequence). CDR3: CAWRGRTYEQCF. The CDR3 region has the DNA TGTGCCTGGAGAGGCCGGACCTACGAGCAGTGCTTC.

This clonotype was counted between two and nine times. CDR3 DNA: TGTGCTAGTGGTTTCTACCTACCCTCGAAAGAAATGAACACTGAAGCTTTCTTT. Amino acids: CASGFYLPSKEMNTEAFF. This chain uses TRBV12-5 with TRBJ1-1; D is undetermined. V was clipped by 3 bases and J by 0 bases, with 20 bases between them. Per germline, CDR1 LGHNT and CDR2 FRNRAP. The CDR3 length is 18 residues.

This clonotype was observed many times. The rearrangement links TRBV6-5 to TRBJ1-2; 7 bases fit TRBD1. V lost 4 bases, J lost 6 bases, and 17 bases stayed unmatched. The CDR3 consists of 17 residues. CDR1 is MNHEY, CDR2 SVGAGI, per germline. The DNA for the CDR3 is TGTGCCAGCAGTTTGGGAACAGGGGCTATGTTCGTCGATGGCTACACCTTC. Its translation is CASSLGTGAMFVDGYTF.

This clonotype appeared many times. This chain links TRBV12-3 or TRBV12-4 with TRBJ2-7; TRBD2 might be the D (5 bases). This CDR3 comprises 13 residues. V was cut by 3 bases and J by 2 bases, with 8 bases left in between. This CDR3 is CASSFGIAYEQYF. In nucleotides, the CDR3 is TGTGCCAGCAGTTTCGGGATCGCCTACGAGCAGTACTTC.

This clonotype appeared many times. The rearrangement joins TRBV28 to TRBJ1-5; D unresolved. Germline CDR1 MDHEN, CDR2 SYDVKM. V was trimmed by 2 bases and J by 1 base, leaving 21 bases between them. CDR3 size: 19 residues. The CDR3 bases are TGTGCCAGCAGTTTAACCCCTACTGGAAGGGAAGGGAGCAATCAGCCCCAGCATTTT. Its protein product is CASSLTPTGREGSNQPQHF.

This clonotype has more than one count but fewer than ten. The chain recombines TRBV6-1 with TRBJ1-1, with a possible D match to TRBD1 (6 bases). CDR3 length: 16 amino acids. Looked up from germline, CDR1 is MNHNS and CDR2 is SASEGT. V lost 10 bases and J 0 bases, leaving 21 bases between the germline ends. The DNA for the CDR3 is TGTGCCATCAAGGGGGAAATTGGAATCTTGAACACTGAAGCTTTCTTT. Its translation: CAIKGEIGILNTEAFF.

This clonotype turned up a few times. CDR3 sequence (DNA): TGTGCCAGCAGCCCCGGGGGGGGCCCCACAGGCACTGAAGCTTTCTTT. Translated, it gives CASSPGGGPTGTEAFF. This sequence joins TRBV4-2 and TRBJ1-1; tentatively, D is TRBD1 (6 bases). The CDR3 consists of 16 residues. V was trimmed by 4 bases and J by 4 bases, leaving 19 bases between them. CDR1 LGHNA and CDR2 YNFKEQ come from the germline V gene.

On this clonotype: This sequence may be a read error, since a much larger clone differs from it by one base. This chain connects TRBV6-5 to TRBJ2-7; the D gene is possibly TRBD2 (6 bases). Germline lookup yields CDR1 MNHEY and CDR2 SVGAGI. The V end lost 5 bases, the J end lost 3 bases, and 17 bases lay between the germline ends. The CDR3 contains 15 residues. The CDR3 protein is CASSHGVGGSYEQYF. The CDR3 DNA is TGTGCCAGCAGTCACGGAGTCGGGGGAAGCTACGAGCAGTACTTC.

Concerning this clonotype itself: Given a much more abundant clone one base away, this may be a read error. The V call is TRBV6-2 or TRBV6-3, the J call TRBJ2-7; D gene uncertain. The CDR3 has 14 residues. Germline loops: CDR1 MNHEY, CDR2 SVGEGT. CDR3 bases: TGTGCCAGCAGTTACTCGAATACAGTGTACGAGCGGTACTTC. This gives the protein CASSYSNTVYERYF.

This clonotype showed up many times. The rearrangement uses TRBV7-9 and TRBJ2-7, with no clear D. Deletions cut 4 bases from V and 2 bases from J, with 3 bases between. The CDR3 extends over 11 amino acids. CDR1 and CDR2 (germline): SEHNR, FQNEAQ (reference sequence). The CDR3 region has the DNA TGTGCCAGCAGCTCGACCTACGAGCAGTACTTC. It specifies CASSSTYEQYF.

This clonotype was found once. This may come from a read error, since a much larger clone is one base off. The chain employs TRBV6-5 and TRBJ1-3, with TRBD1 matching 7 bases. Unmatched junction bases numbered 9, after V lost 0 bases and J lost 7 bases. The CDR3 consists of 16 residues. CDR1 and CDR2 (germline): MNHEY, SVGAGI. CDR3 protein: CASSYSWDSVLNTIYF. DNA of the CDR3: TGTGCCAGCAGTTACTCCTGGGACAGCGTACTGAACACCATATATTTT.

This clonotype was detected many times. The chain couples TRBV11-2 to TRBJ1-1; the match to TRBD1 covers 7 bases. Per the germline V gene, CDR1 is SGHAT and CDR2 is FQNNGV. This CDR3 spans 13 amino acids. V lost 3 bases, J lost 7 bases, and 5 bases stayed unmatched. The CDR3 coding sequence is TGTGCCAGCAGCTTTTGGGACAGAGTTGAAGCTTTCTTT. Translating it yields CASSFWDRVEAFF.